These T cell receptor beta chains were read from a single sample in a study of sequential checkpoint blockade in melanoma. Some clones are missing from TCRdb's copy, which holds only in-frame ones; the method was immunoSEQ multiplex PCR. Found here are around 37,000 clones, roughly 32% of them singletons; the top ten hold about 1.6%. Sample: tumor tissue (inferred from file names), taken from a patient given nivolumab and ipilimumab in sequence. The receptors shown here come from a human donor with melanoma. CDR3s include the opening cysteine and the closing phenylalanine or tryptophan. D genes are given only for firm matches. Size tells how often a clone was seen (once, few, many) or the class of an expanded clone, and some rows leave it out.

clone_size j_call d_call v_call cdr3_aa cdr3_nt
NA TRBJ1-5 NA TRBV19 CASSPSGYLGQPQHF TGTGCCAGTAGCCCGTCTGGGTACCTCGGGCAGCCCCAGCATTTT
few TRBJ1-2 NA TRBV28 CASSPTAGVYGYTF TGTGCCAGCAGTCCCACAGCGGGGGTCTATGGCTACACCTTC
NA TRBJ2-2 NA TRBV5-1 CASSLEGAKAGELFF TGCGCCAGCAGCTTGGAGGGTGCCAAGGCCGGGGAGCTGTTTTTT
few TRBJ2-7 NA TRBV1 CASSQDVLAASSYEQYF TGCGCCAGCAGCCAAGACGTTCTGGCGGCGAGCTCCTACGAGCAGTACTTC
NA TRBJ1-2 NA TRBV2 CASSARTGSTPNYGYTF TGTGCCAGCAGCGCTCGGACGGGGTCCACCCCTAACTATGGCTACACCTTC
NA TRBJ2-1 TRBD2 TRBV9 CASSRTSGDEQFF TGTGCCAGCAGCCGGACTAGCGGGGATGAGCAGTTCTTC
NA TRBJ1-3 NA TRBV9 CASSVELPSSGNTIYF TGTGCCAGCAGCGTAGAACTCCCGAGCTCTGGAAACACCATATATTTT
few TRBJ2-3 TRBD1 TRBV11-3 CASSTGTGGRIDTQYF TGTGCCAGCAGCACGGGGACAGGGGGGAGGATAGATACGCAGTATTTT
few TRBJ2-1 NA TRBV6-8 CASRRAESSYNEQFF TGTGCCAGCAGGAGAGCGGAGAGCTCCTACAATGAGCAGTTCTTC
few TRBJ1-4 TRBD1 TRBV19 CASSSAGQKLFF TGTGCCAGTAGTAGCGCGGGACAGAAACTGTTTTTT
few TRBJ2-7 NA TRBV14 CASSQDRVAGGLHF TGTGCCAGCAGCCAAGATCGGGTAGCTGGGGGGCTACACTTC
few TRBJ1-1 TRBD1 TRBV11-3 CASSPGGRNTEAFF TGTGCCAGCAGCCCAGGGGGCCGCAACACTGAAGCTTTCTTT
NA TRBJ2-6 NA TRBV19 CASSGTPSSGANVLTF TGTGCCAGTAGCGGGACACCGTCCTCTGGGGCCAACGTCCTGACTTTC
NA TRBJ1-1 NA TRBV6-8 CASSYSNTEAFF TGTGCCAGCAGTTACAGTAACACTGAAGCTTTCTTT
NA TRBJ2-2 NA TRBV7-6 CASSQQGLLTGELFF TGTGCTAGCAGCCAGCAGGGACTCCTCACCGGGGAGCTGTTTTTT
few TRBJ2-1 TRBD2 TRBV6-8 CASSSGLAGDSEQFF TGTGCCAGCAGCTCCGGACTAGCGGGGGATAGTGAGCAGTTCTTC
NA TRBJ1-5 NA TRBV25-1 CASSSLGDQPQHF TGTGCCAGCAGTTCCCTTGGGGATCAGCCCCAGCATTTT
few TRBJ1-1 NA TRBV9 CASSSSGDFTEAFF TGTGCCAGCAGCTCAAGCGGGGATTTCACTGAAGCTTTCTTT
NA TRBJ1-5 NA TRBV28 CASSFAQMSQPQHF TGTGCCAGCAGTTTTGCCCAGATGAGTCAGCCCCAGCATTTT
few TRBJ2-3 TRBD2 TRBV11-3 CASSTGLAGGDTQYF TGTGCCAGCAGCACGGGACTAGCGGGGGGGGATACGCAGTATTTT
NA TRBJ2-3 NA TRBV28 CASIKPMGATDTQYF TGTGCCAGCATCAAACCCATGGGGGCCACAGATACGCAGTATTTT
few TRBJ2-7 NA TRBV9 CASSPPGTDAYEQYF TGTGCCAGCAGCCCCCCCGGGACGGATGCCTACGAGCAGTACTTC
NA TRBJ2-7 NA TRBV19 CASSPLGASGYEQYF TGTGCCAGTAGTCCCCTTGGGGCCAGCGGGTACGAGCAGTACTTC
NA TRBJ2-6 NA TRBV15 CASKPGAGANVLTF TGTGCCTCCAAGCCCGGGGCTGGGGCCAACGTCCTGACTTTC
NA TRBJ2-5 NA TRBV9 CASSFTGETQYF TGTGCCAGCAGTTTTACTGGAGAGACCCAGTACTTC
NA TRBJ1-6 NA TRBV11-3 CASSSTMSQDYYSPLHF TGTGCCAGCAGCTCCACGATGAGCCAAGATTACTATTCACCCCTCCACTTT
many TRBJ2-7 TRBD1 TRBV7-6 CASSLDRGDGTQYF TGTGCCAGCAGCTTAGACAGGGGGGACGGTACGCAGTACTTC
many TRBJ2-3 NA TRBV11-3 CASSLDPRQTDTQYF TGTGCCAGCAGCTTAGATCCCAGGCAAACAGATACGCAGTATTTT
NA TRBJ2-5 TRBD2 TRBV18 CASSPPGLAVQETQYF TGTGCCAGCTCGCCGCCGGGACTAGCGGTTCAAGAGACCCAGTACTTC
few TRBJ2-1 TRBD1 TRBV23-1 CASQRTGNNEQFF TGCGCCAGCCAACGGACAGGCAACAATGAGCAGTTCTTC
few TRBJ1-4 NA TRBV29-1 CSVEAPGREKLFF TGCAGCGTTGAAGCCCCAGGGCGGGAAAAACTGTTTTTT
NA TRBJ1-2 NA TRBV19 CASSPYEGRMAGYTF TGTGCCAGTAGTCCGTACGAGGGCAGGATGGCTGGCTACACCTTC
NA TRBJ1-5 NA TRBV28 CASSFTRGGNQPQHF TGTGCCAGCAGTTTTACCAGGGGCGGCAATCAGCCCCAGCATTTT
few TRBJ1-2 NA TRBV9 CASSPGTEYGYTF TGTGCCAGCAGTCCCGGGACCGAGTATGGCTACACCTTC
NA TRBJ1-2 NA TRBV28 CASSFHVYREARLDWDYGYTF TGTGCCAGCAGTTTCCATGTATACCGCGAGGCTCGTTTAGACTGGGACTATGGCTACACCTTC
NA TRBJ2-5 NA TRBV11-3 CASSLGLAAQETQYF TGTGCCAGCAGCTTAGGTTTAGCGGCTCAAGAGACCCAGTACTTC
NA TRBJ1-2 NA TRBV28 CASSLGGGFYGYTF TGTGCCAGCAGTTTAGGGGGGGGCTTTTATGGCTACACCTTC
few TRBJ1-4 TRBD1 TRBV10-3 CAISETDREGEKLFF TGTGCCATCAGTGAGACGGACAGGGAAGGCGAAAAACTGTTTTTT
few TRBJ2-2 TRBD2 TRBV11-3 CASSLTGLAGSNTGELFF TGTGCCAGCAGTCTGACCGGCCTAGCGGGGTCAAACACCGGGGAGCTGTTTTTT
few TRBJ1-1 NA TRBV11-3 CASSFSLELNTEAFF TGTGCCAGCAGCTTCTCGCTAGAACTGAACACTGAAGCTTTCTTT
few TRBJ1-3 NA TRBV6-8 CASSYSTRTYHSGNTIYF TGTGCCAGCAGTTACTCGACCCGGACATACCACTCTGGAAACACCATATATTTT
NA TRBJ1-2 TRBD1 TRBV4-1 CASSQTIPGQGNYGYTF TGCGCCAGCAGCCAGACTATCCCGGGACAGGGCAACTATGGCTACACCTTC
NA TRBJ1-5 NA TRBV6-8 CASTTIGGSGSNQPQHF TGTGCCAGCACAACTATTGGGGGTAGTGGTAGCAATCAGCCCCAGCATTTT
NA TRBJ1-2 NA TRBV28 CASSPTGSYGYTF TGTGCCAGCAGTCCTACAGGGTCCTATGGCTACACCTTC
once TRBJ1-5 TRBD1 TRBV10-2 CASSEFGWGQVNQPQHF TGCGCCAGCAGTGAGTTTGGCTGGGGACAGGTAAATCAGCCCCAGCATTTT
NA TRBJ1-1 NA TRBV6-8 CASSYSGVHRNTEAFF TGTGCCAGCAGTTACTCGGGGGTCCACCGAAACACTGAAGCTTTCTTT
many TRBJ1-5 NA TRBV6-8 CASSYQGQPQHF TGTGCCAGCAGTTACCAGGGTCAGCCCCAGCATTTT
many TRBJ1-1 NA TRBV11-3 CASSLGAGNTEAFF TGTGCCAGCAGTCTGGGAGCCGGGAACACTGAAGCTTTCTTT
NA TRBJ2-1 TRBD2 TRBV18 CASSPQGTSRTNEQFF TGTGCCAGCTCACCACAAGGGACTAGCCGAACCAATGAGCAGTTCTTC
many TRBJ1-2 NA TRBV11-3 CASSLDSGFRYGYTF TGTGCCAGCAGCTTAGATTCGGGGTTTCGGTATGGCTACACCTTC
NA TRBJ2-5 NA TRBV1 CDNEDYLGETQYF TGCGACAACGAGGACTACCTGGGAGAGACCCAGTACTTC
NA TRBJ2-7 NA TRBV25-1 CASSDPSGESYEQYF TGTGCCAGCAGTGATCCGTCGGGAGAGTCCTACGAGCAGTACTTC
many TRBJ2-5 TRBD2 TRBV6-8 CASTRGLARPETQYF TGTGCCAGCACCCGCGGACTAGCGAGACCGGAGACCCAGTACTTC